Below are 14 T cell receptor beta chains sequenced from a single sample in a study of blood T cell repertoires in COVID-19. Using immunoSEQ multiplex PCR, the repertoire was profiled, and TCRdb retains in-frame clones only, with some absent. Among nearly 200,000 clones listed, approximately 90% were seen once. The sample comprised peripheral blood. The receptor source for this set is a woman between 40 and 50 years old who had recovered from COVID-19.

V and J are TRBV27 and TRBJ2-1; a weak D match, TRBD2 (6 bases). The CDR3 spans 12 residues. V was shortened by 8 bases and J by 1 base, with 6 bases between the two germline ends. From germline, CDR1 is MNHEY and CDR2 SMNVEV (reference sequence). The DNA for the CDR3 is TGTGCCAGCGGGAGGTCCTACAATGAGCAGTTCTTC. Translating it yields CASGRSYNEQFF.

CDR3 in amino acids: CAISGQDNQPQHF. As DNA, the CDR3 is TGTGCCATCAGCGGACAGGACAATCAGCCCCAGCATTTT. The chain joins TRBV10-3 to TRBJ1-5; 7 bases align to TRBD1. Trimming at V came to 6 bases and at J to 3 bases, leaving 2 bases not matched to a gene. CDR3 length: 13 amino acids. Looked up from germline, CDR1 is ENHRY and CDR2 is SYGVKD.

The CDR3 reads CASSPQQSSSYNEQFF. CDR3 bases: TGTGCCAGCTCACCGCAACAGTCCTCCTCCTACAATGAGCAGTTCTTC. This chain links TRBV18 with TRBJ2-1; D uncertain. Per germline, CDR1 KGHSH and CDR2 LQKENI. The CDR3 runs 16 residues. Trimming pared 3 bases from V and 0 bases from J, leaving 12 bases between.

This chain uses TRBV28 with TRBJ1-6, with 7 nucleotides matching TRBD1. V was clipped by 10 bases and J by 10 bases; unmatched bases: 7. CDR1 MDHEN and CDR2 SYDVKM come from the germline V gene. CDR3 size: 12 residues. This chain's CDR3 is CATETGESPLHF. The CDR3 DNA is TGTGCCACCGAAACAGGGGAATCACCCCTCCACTTT.

This clone came up a few times. V is TRBV9 and J is TRBJ1-2; D possibly corresponds to TRBD1 (6 bases). V lost 3 bases and J lost 4, with 25 bases in between. Per germline, CDR1 SGDLS and CDR2 YYNGEE. This CDR3 spans 18 amino acids. This CDR3 is CASSDPQEYREVLYGYTF. CDR3 nucleotide sequence: TGTGCCAGCAGCGATCCCCAGGAGTACAGGGAAGTCCTCTATGGCTACACCTTC.

The chain has TRBV19 and TRBJ2-5; tentative D call: TRBD1 (6 bases). Germline V gene lookup returns CDR1 LNHDA and CDR2 SQIVND (reference sequence). The CDR3 consists of 13 residues. Trimming stripped 6 bases from V and 5 bases from J, with 13 bases between. The CDR3 DNA reads TGTGCCAGTAGACCAGGGGCAGGGGAGACCCAGTACTTC. Protein product: CASRPGAGETQYF.

The chain employs TRBV30 and TRBJ2-3; a possible D gene is TRBD2 (5 bases). The CDR3 is 14 amino acids. CDR1 is GTSNPN and CDR2 is SVGIG in the germline V gene (reference sequence). The V end lost 1 base, the J end lost 0 bases, and 8 bases lay between the germline ends. CDR3 in DNA: TGTGCCTGGAGTGACGTAGCGAGCACAGATACGCAGTATTTT. This gives the protein CAWSDVASTDTQYF.

The V gene is TRBV29-1, the J gene TRBJ2-2, with 10 bases lining up with TRBD1. The CDR3 sequence is 17 residues long. After removal of 4 bases from V and 4 bases from J, the junction contained 12 bases not matched to a gene. CDR1 SQVTM and CDR2 ANQGSEA come from the germline V gene. Here the CDR3 DNA reads TGCAGCGTTGGAAAGGAGACCGGGACAGGGGTCACCGGGGAGCTGTTTTTT. Translated, it gives CSVGKETGTGVTGELFF.

The chain is built from TRBV6-2 or TRBV6-3 and TRBJ2-3; 8 nucleotides match TRBD2. J gave up 6 bases and V 2 bases, and 7 bases lay outside the gene matches. Germline V lookup: CDR1 MNHEY, CDR2 SVGEGT. This CDR3 is 15 amino acids long. CDR3 DNA sequence: TGTGCCAGCAGTTACGGTAGCGGGGCCTGGGATACGCAGTATTTT. Its protein product is CASSYGSGAWDTQYF.

This sequence joins TRBV28 and TRBJ2-5, with a possible D match to TRBD2 (7 bases). The V and J ends lost 6 bases and 4 bases respectively, with 15 bases between them. The CDR3 has 14 residues. Germline CDR1 MDHEN, CDR2 SYDVKM. Here the CDR3 DNA reads TGTGCCAGCAGGGGGCGGGGGCGCGGAGAGACCCAGTACTTC. Its protein is CASRGRGRGETQYF. The full variable domain, its missing parts supplied by reference TRBV28 and TRBJ2-5, is DVKVTQSSRYLVKRTGEKVFLECVQDMDHENMFWYRQDPGLGLRLIYFSYDVKMKEKGDIPEGYSVSREKKERFSLILESASTNQTSMYLCASRGRGRGETQYFGPGTRLLVL.

J is TRBJ1-1 and V is TRBV11-2; a weak D match, TRBD1 (6 bases). Germline V lookup: CDR1 SGHAT, CDR2 FQNNGV. V was cut by 1 base and J by 1 base, with 13 bases left in between. The CDR3 loop spans 16 amino acids. DNA for the CDR3: TGTGCCAGCAGCTTAGGAGTGCGAGGGGGGAACACTGAAGCTTTCTTT. This gives the protein CASSLGVRGGNTEAFF.

The J gene is TRBJ1-1, the V gene TRBV10-3; unclear D gene. The CDR3 loop spans 12 amino acids. Germline CDR1 reads ENHRY; CDR2 reads SYGVKD. Trimming took off 5 bases at V and 5 bases at J, with 9 bases between the two ends. DNA of the CDR3: TGTGCCATCAGTCGGGGAGGAACTGAAGCTTTCTTT. This codes for CAISRGGTEAFF.

This clone showed up just a few times. The chain has TRBV7-2 and TRBJ2-7; D perhaps matches TRBD2 (5 bases). This CDR3 is built from 13 residues. Trimming removed 4 bases at V and 4 bases at J, with 11 bases between. The V gene's germline CDR1 is SGHTA and CDR2 FQGNSA. The CDR3 bases are TGTGCCAGCAGCTCGACCCGAGGGTACGAGCAGTACTTC. Amino acid sequence: CASSSTRGYEQYF.

CDR3 coding DNA: TGTGCCAGCAGTGAACCATTAGAGACCCAGTACTTC. This translates into CASSEPLETQYF. V gene TRBV2 combines with J gene TRBJ2-5; D remains unclear. The CDR3 contains 12 residues. The V gene lost 2 bases and the J gene lost 4 bases, with 5 bases spanning the gap. Per the germline V gene, CDR1 is SNHLY and CDR2 is FYNNEI. The variable domain in full, with the rest retrieved from reference TRBV2 and TRBJ2-5, is EPEVTQTPSHQVTQMGQEVILRCVPISNHLYFYWYRQILGQKVEFLVSFYNNEISEKSEIFDDQFSVERPDGSNFTLKIRSTKLEDSAMYFCASSEPLETQYFGPGTRLLVL.